This T cell receptor (beta chain) was identified during a study of T cells after yellow fever vaccination. Points from the study as a whole: Abundant clonotypes from the bulk population could contaminate FACS-sorted repertoires. CD4 and CD8 compartments shared a small share of clonotypes, likely from convergent recombination.

This clonotype has more than one count but fewer than ten. Its antigen is currently unknown. 5'RACE template switching generated TCR cDNA, adding a universal primer site and UMIs. Using its own MiXCR run on the 5' RACE reads, TCRdb lists one record per CDR3 protein. The data show some 350,000 distinct CDR3 sequences, roughly 10% seen once. The germline V gene encodes CDR1 LGHNA and CDR2 YSLEER. The CDR3 sequence is 19 residues long. J gave up 2 bases and V 0 bases, and 16 bases lay outside the gene matches. The specimen comprised PBMCs, sampled on the day of the first yellow fever vaccination. The receptor's source is a man aged 18-30 years who received the YFV17D yellow fever vaccine. The chain has TRBV4-3 and TRBJ2-7, with 7 bases fitting TRBD2. CDR3 DNA: TGCGCCAGCAGCCAAGAAGTCGGCAGCCCGAGCGGGGAACCCTACGAGCAGTACTTC. As protein: CASSQEVGSPSGEPYEQYF.